This T cell receptor beta chain came from a study of OX40 agonist ivuxolimab in advanced cancers. Study information: Ivuxolimab, which is an agonistic anti-OX40 (CD134) antibody, was administered to the patients. Dose-escalation patients were diagnosed with hepatocellular carcinoma, melanoma, renal cell cancer or head and neck cancer. Findings and caveats of the study: Not determined was the antigen specificity of the expanded peripheral T cells. By week 6 at 0.1 to 3.0 mg/kg, blood CD4+ and CD8+ T cells had expanded clonally.

V lost 2 bases, J lost 5 bases, and 6 bases lay in between. This CDR3 is 12 amino acids long. CDR1 and CDR2 from the germline V gene are MDHEN and SYDVKM. Worth noting for this clone: Its specificity is unknown. The sample carries other DNA sequences with the same CDR3.

Sequencing used immunoSEQ multiplex PCR; TCRdb keeps in-frame clones, though not all of them. The data show under 90,000 clones, with around nine tenths seen just once and 2.5% held by the top ten. The TCR was taken from an adult with an advanced solid tumor such as melanoma, head and neck, liver or kidney cancer. The starting material was CD4+ or CD8+ T cells sorted from blood, obtained in a trial of the OX40 agonist ivuxolimab. V is TRBV28 and J is TRBJ1-2, with D perhaps TRBD1 (5 bases). CDR3 DNA sequence: TGTGCCAGCAGTTTACGGGGGTATGGCTACACCTTC. Protein sequence: CASSLRGYGYTF.